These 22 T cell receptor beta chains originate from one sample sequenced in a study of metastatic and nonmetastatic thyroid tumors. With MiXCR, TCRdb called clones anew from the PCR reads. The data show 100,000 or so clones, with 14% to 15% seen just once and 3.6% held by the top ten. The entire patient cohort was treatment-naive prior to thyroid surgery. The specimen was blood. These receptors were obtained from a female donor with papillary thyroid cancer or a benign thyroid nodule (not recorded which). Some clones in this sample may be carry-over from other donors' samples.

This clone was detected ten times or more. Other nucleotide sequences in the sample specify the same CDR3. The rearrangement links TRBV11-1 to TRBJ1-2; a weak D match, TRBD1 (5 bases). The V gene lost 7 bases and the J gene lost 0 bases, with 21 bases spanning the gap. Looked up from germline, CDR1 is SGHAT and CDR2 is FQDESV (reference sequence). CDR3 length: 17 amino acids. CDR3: CASTLGRGTTSNYGYTF. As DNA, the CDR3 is TGTGCCAGCACCCTTGGGAGGGGAACTACTTCTAACTATGGCTACACCTTC. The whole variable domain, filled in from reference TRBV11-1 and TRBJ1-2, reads EAEVAQSPRYKITEKSQAVAFWCDPISGHATLYWYRQILGQGPELLVQFQDESVVDDSQLPKDRFSAERLKGVDSTLKIQPAELGDSAMYLCASTLGRGTTSNYGYTFGSGTRLTVV.

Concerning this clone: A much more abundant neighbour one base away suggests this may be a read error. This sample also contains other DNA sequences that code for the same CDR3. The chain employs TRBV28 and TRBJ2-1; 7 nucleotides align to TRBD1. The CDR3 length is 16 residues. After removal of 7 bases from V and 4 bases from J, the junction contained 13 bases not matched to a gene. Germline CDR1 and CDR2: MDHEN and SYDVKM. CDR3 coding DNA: TGTGCCAGCAAGTGGACAGGTGATTTGTCTTACAATGAGCAGTTCTTC. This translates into CASKWTGDLSYNEQFF.

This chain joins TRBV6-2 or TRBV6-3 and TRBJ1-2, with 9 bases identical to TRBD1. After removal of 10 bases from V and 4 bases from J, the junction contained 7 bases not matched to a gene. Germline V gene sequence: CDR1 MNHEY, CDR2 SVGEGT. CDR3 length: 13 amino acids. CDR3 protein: CATQDRGIYGYTF. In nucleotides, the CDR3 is TGTGCCACCCAGGACAGGGGTATCTATGGCTACACCTTC.

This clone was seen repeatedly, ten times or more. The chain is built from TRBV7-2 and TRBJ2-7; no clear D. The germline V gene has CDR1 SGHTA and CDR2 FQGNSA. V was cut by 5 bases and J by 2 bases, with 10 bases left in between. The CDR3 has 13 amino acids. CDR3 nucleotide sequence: TGTGCCAGCAGCCCGGGCCCGACCTACGAGCAGTACTTC. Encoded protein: CASSPGPTYEQYF.

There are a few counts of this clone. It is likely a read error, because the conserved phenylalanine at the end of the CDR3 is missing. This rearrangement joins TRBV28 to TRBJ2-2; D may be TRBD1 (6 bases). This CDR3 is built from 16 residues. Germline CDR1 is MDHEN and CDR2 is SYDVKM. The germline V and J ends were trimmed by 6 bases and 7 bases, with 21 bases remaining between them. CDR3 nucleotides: TGTGCCAGCAGACCTCTCAGAATTACAGGGTACGGGGAGCTGTTTCTT. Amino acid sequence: CASRPLRITGYGELFL.

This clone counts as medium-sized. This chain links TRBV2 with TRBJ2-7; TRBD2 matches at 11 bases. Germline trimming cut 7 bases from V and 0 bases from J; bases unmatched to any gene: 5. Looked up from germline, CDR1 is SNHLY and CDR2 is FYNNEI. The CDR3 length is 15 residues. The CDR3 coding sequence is TGTGCCAGCAACTTACTAGCGGGGGACTCCTACGAGCAGTACTTC. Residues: CASNLLAGDSYEQYF.

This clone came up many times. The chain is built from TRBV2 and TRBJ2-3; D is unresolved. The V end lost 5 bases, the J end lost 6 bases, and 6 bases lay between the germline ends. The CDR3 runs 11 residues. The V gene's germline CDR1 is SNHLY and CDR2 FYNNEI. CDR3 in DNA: TGTGCCAGCAGTAATCCCGATACGCAGTATTTT. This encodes CASSNPDTQYF.

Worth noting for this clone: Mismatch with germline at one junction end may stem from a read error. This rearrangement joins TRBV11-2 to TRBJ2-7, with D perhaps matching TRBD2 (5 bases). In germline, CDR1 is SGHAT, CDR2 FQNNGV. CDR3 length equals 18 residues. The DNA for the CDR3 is TGTGCCAGCAGCCCCAATTGGTTTGGCGGGTCTCCTTCCTACGAGCACTACTTC. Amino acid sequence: CASSPNWFGGSPSYEHYF. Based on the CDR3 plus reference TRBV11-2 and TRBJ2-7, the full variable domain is EAGVAQSPRYKIIEKRQSVAFWCNPISGHATLYWYQQILGQGPKLLIQFQNNGVVDDSQLPKDRFSAERLKGVDSTLKIQPAKLEDSAVYLCASSPNWFGGSPSYEHYFGPGTRLTVT.

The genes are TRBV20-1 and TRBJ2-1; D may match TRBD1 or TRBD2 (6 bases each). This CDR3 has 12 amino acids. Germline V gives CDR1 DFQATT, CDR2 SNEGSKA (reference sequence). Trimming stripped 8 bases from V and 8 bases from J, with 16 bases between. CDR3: CSWPQGGHEQFF. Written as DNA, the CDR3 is TGCAGTTGGCCACAGGGAGGTCATGAGCAGTTCTTC.

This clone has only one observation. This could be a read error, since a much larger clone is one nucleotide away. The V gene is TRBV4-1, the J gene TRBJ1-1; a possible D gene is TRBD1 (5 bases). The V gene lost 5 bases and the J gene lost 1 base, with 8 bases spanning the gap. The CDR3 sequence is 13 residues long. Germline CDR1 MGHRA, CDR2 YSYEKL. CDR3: CASSYRPNTEAFF. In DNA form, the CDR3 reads TGCGCCAGCAGCTACAGGCCGAACACTGAAGCTTTCTTT.

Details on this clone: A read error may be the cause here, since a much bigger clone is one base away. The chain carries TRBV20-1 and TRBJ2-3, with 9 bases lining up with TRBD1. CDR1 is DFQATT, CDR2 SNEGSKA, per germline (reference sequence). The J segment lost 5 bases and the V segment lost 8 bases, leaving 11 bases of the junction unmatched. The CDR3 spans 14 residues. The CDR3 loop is CSSAGQGWIDTQYF. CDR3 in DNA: TGCAGTTCTGCTGGACAGGGGTGGATAGATACGCAGTATTTT.

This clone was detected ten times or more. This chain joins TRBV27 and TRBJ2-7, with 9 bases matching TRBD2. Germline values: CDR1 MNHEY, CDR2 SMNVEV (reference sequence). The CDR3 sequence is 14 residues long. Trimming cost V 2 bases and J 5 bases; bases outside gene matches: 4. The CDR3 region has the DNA TGTGCCAGCAGTTTACGAGCGGGGGGCCACGAGCAGTACTTC. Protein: CASSLRAGGHEQYF.

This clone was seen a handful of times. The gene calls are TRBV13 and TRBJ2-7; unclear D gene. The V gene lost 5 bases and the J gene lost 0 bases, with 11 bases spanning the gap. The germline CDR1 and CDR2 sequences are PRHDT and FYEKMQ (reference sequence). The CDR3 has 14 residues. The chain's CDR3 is CASSTTTDSYEQYF. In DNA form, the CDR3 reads TGTGCCAGCAGCACCACGACGGACTCCTACGAGCAGTACTTC.

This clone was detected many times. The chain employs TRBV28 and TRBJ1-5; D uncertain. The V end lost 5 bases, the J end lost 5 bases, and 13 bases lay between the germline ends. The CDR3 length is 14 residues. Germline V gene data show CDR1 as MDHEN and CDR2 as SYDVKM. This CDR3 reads CASSPLGQHQPQHF. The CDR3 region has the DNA TGTGCCAGCAGTCCTCTTGGCCAGCATCAGCCCCAGCATTTT.

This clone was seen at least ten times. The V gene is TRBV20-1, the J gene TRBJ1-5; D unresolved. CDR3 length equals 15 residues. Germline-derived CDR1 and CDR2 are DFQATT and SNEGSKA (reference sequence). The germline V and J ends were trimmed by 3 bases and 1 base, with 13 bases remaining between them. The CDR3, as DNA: TGCAGTGCTAGTGGAGAAATCAACAGCAATCAGCCCCAGCATTTT. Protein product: CSASGEINSNQPQHF.

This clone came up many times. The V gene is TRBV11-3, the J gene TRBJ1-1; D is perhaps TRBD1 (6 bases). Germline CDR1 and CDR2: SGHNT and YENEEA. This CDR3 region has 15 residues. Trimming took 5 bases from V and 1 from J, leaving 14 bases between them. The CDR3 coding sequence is TGTGCCAGCAGCCCACTGACAGGTACGAACACTGAAGCTTTCTTT. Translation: CASSPLTGTNTEAFF.

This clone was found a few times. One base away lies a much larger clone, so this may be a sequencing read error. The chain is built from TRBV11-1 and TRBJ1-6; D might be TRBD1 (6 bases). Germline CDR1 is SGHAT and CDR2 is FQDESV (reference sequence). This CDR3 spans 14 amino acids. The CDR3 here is CTSRGTTYNSPLHF. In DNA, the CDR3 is TGTACCAGCAGGGGCACAACCTATAATTCACCCCTCCACTTT.

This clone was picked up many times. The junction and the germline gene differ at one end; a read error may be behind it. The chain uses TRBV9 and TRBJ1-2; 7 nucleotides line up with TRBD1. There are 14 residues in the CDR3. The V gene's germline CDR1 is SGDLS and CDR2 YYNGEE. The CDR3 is CASSVGGDSLSLSF. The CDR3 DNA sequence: TGTGCCAGCAGCGTAGGAGGGGACAGCCTTTCACTTAGCTTC.

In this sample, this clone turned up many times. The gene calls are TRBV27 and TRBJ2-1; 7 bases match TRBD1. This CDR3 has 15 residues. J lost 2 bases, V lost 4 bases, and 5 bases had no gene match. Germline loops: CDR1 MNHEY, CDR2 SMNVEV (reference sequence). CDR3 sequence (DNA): TGTGCCAGCAGTTACAGGGGTTCCCCCTACAATGAGCAGTTCTTC. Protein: CASSYRGSPYNEQFF.

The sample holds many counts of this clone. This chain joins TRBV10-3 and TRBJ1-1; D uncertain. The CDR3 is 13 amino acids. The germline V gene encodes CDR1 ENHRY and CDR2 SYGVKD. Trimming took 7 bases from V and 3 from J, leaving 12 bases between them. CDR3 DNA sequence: TGTGCCATCACCAAAAACGGGGACACTGAAGCTTTCTTT. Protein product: CAITKNGDTEAFF.

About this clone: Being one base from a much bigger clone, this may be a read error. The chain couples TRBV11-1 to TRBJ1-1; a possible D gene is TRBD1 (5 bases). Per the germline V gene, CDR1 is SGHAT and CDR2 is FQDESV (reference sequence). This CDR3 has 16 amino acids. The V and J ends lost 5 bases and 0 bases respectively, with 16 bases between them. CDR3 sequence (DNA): TGTGCCAGCAGCCTCGCTAGGGGCGGGGTGAACACTGAAGCTTTCTTT. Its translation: CASSLARGGVNTEAFF.

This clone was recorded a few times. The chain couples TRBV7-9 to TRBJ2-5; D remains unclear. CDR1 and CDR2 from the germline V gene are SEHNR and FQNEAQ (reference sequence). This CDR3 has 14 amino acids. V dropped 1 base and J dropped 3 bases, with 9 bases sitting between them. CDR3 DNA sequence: TGTGCCAGCAGCTTAGTCGGCATTAAAGAGACCCAGTACTTC. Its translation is CASSLVGIKETQYF.